This section outlines one T cell receptor (beta chain) sequence together with its context. Its target is unknown. The PCR contained 60 Vbeta and 13 Jbeta primers. Here immunoSEQ multiplex PCR was the method, and the copy in TCRdb shows in-frame clones only, minus some. In the table there are 150,000 to 200,000 clones, 78% of which are singletons. This entry comes from a study of cytomegalovirus exposure and HLA in healthy donors. Whole-study findings and limits: There were several of the most significant clusters that appeared linked to common viral pathogens in a later analysis. It has been reported that TCR beta sequences accurately predicted the HLA-A and HLA-B alleles of most subjects. CMV antigen specificity was confirmed in vitro for a few CMV-associated chains. Fewer N-insertions than the roughly 630-donor mean were reportedly shown by an Asian-associated ancestry cluster in a later analysis.

The ends were cut back, 3 bases at V and 0 bases at J, with 21 bases in the middle. CDR3 length equals 19 residues. The V call is TRBV23-1, the J call TRBJ1-5; the D gene is possibly TRBD1 (6 bases). TRBV23-1 is known as an ORF, though its function is uncertain. Sequenced: PBMCs. The sequence was obtained from a woman aged 25 to 39 in good health and CMV-seropositive. The CDR3 nucleotides are TGCGCCAGCAGTCAGAGGGGCGGGGGCAACGGGGGTAGCAATCAGCCCCAGCATTTT. As protein: CASSQRGGGNGGSNQPQHF.